This T cell receptor (beta chain) is drawn from a study of beta chain features in type 1 diabetes. The sample holds a few counts of this clone. Its target is not known. Expressed TCRB transcripts got sequenced, as all isolated RNA was reverse transcribed. It was found that naive, central memory and regulatory T cell samples averaged about 3.4 million reads. Assay used: immunoSEQ multiplex PCR; TCRdb lists only in-frame clones, some missing. The table lists approximately 170,000 clones, 7.8% of them singletons, with 0.94% in the top ten. CDR1 is LNHNV, CDR2 YYDKDF, per germline (reference sequence). V dropped 3 bases and J dropped 8; count of bases not matched to a gene: 12. The CDR3 runs to 16 residues. Whole-study findings and limits: A moderate, significant TCRB CDR3 shortening appeared in type 1 diabetes across four CD4+ subsets.

Source material: central memory CD4+ T cells from blood. The chain carries TRBV15 and TRBJ2-2; 7 positions agree with TRBD1. This TCR was recovered from a woman aged 40 to 55 with type 1 diabetes. CDR3 protein: CATSRGRTGVLGELFF. The CDR3 coding sequence is TGTGCCACCAGCAGGGGGCGGACAGGAGTGCTGGGGGAGCTGTTTTTT.